The TCR beta chain described here comes from a study of regulatory T cells in long-lasting Graves disease. With 5 bases removed from V and 1 base from J, the gap between germline ends came to 11 bases. CDR3 size: 14 residues. This clonotype was counted at least ten times. Its specificity is unknown. Time point here: newly diagnosed GD, antithyroid drugs for less than 3 months. Preparation of the TCR library used RNA extracted from PBMCs. The guidelines of the American Thyroid Association were the basis for diagnosing Graves' disease. The study's findings and limits: TCR diversity was lower in persistent Graves' patients (versus newly diagnosed ones).

Through Arm-PCR of CDR3 regions and iRepertoire HTBI primers, TCR beta libraries were built. One entry per CDR3 protein results from TCRdb running MiXCR on the multiplex PCR reads. Here the sample spans roughly 260,000 distinct CDR3 sequences, 18% being singletons. The data also belong to a second study, concerning T cells in Graves' hyperthyroidism and ophthalmopathy. That source adds: Patients were excluded because of uncontrolled infection, other autoimmune disease, pregnancy or lactation. Most expanded thyroid clonotypes above 0.001 also appeared in blood.

The rearrangement joins TRBV12-3 or TRBV12-4 to TRBJ1-1; D might be TRBD1 (5 bases). The source of this sequence is a woman in her 30s with Graves disease. Source: peripheral blood mononuclear cells (PBMCs), taken at new diagnosis, from a patient treated with antithyroid drugs. The CDR3 nucleotides are TGTGCCAGCAGTACCGGGACGGAGAACACTGAAGCTTTCTTT. Amino acids: CASSTGTENTEAFF.